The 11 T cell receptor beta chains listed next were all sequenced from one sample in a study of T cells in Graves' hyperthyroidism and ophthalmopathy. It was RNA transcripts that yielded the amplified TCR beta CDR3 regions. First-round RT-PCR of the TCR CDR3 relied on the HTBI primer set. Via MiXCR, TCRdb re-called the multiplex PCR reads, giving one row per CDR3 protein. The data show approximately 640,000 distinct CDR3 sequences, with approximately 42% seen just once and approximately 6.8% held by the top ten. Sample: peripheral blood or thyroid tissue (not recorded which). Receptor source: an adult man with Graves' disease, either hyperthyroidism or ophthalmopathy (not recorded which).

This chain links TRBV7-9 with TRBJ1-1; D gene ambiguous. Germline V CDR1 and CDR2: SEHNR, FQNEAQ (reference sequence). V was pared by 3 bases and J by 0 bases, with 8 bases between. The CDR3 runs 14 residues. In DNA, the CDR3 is TGTGCCAGCAGCTTTTCAAATGTGAACACTGAAGCTTTCTTT. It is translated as CASSFSNVNTEAFF.

DNA for the CDR3: TGTGCCAGCAGCTCGCTCATGGGGGCCGAGACCCAGTACTTC. It yields the protein CASSSLMGAETQYF. This chain links TRBV7-9 with TRBJ2-5; TRBD1 might be the D (6 bases). The CDR3 totals 14 residues. The V gene lost 4 bases and the J gene lost 5 bases, with 14 bases spanning the gap. Looked up from germline, CDR1 is SEHNR and CDR2 is FQNEAQ (reference sequence).

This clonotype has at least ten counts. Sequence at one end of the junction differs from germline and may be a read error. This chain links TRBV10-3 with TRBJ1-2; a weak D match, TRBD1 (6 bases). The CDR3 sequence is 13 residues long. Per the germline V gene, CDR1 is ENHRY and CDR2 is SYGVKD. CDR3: CAISAGKGDGYTF. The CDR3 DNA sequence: TGTGCCATAAGTGCCGGGAAGGGGGATGGCTACACCTTC.

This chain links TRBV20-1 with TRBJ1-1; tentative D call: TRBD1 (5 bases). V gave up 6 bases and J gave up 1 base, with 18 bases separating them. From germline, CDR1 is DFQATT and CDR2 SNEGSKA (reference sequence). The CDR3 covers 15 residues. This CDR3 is CSAPTRGGGNTEAFF. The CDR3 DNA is TGCAGTGCCCCAACCCGGGGCGGTGGGAACACTGAAGCTTTCTTT.

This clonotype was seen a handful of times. DNA of the CDR3: TGCAGCGTTGAAGAGGTGAAAGCTTTCTTT. As protein: CSVEEVKAFF. This chain joins TRBV29-1 and TRBJ1-1; D call uncertain. The germline CDR1 and CDR2 sequences are SQVTM and ANQGSEA. The length of the CDR3 is 10 residues. V was shortened by 0 bases and J by 9 bases, with 5 bases between the two germline ends.

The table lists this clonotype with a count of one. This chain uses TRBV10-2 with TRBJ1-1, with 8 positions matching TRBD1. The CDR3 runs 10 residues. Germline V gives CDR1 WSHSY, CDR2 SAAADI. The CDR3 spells CVTGGTEAFF. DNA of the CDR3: TGCGTCACAGGGGGCACTGAAGCTTTCTTT.

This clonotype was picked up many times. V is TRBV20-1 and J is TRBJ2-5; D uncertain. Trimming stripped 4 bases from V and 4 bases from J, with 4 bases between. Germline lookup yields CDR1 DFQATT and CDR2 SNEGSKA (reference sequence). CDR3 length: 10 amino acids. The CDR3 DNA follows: TGCAGTGCTACCGGAGAGACCCAGTACTTC. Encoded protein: CSATGETQYF.

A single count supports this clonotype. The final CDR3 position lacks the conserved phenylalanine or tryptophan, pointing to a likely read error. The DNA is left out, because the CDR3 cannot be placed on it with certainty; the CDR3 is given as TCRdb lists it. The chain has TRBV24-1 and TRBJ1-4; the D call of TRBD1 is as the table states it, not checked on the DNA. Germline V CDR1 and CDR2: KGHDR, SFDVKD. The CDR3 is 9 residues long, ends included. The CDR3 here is CATSDSGTV.

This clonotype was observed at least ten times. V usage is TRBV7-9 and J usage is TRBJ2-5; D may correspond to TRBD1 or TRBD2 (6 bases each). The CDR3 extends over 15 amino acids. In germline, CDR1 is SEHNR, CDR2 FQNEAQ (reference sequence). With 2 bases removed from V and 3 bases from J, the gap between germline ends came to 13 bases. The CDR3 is CASSLRRGPKETQYF. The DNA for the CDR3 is TGTGCCAGCAGCTTACGCCGGGGGCCGAAAGAGACCCAGTACTTC.

The CDR3: CSVDGLGQGAREQYF. For the CDR3, the DNA is TGCAGCGTTGACGGATTGGGGCAGGGGGCGAGAGAGCAGTACTTC. The chain has TRBV29-1 and TRBJ2-7, with 8 bases identical to TRBD1. From germline, CDR1 is SQVTM and CDR2 ANQGSEA. The CDR3 length is 15 residues. With 3 bases clipped from V and 7 bases from J, the junction kept 14 bases outside the gene matches.

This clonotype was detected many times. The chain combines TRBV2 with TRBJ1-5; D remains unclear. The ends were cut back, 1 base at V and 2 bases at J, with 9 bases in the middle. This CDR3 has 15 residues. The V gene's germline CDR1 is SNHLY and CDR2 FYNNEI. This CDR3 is CASSEEGMGNQPQHF. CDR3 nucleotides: TGTGCCAGCAGTGAAGAGGGAATGGGCAATCAGCCCCAGCATTTT. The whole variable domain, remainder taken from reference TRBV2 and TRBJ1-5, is EPEVTQTPSHQVTQMGQEVILRCVPISNHLYFYWYRQILGQKVEFLVSFYNNEISEKSEIFDDQFSVERPDGSNFTLKIRSTKLEDSAMYFCASSEEGMGNQPQHFGDGTRLSIL.